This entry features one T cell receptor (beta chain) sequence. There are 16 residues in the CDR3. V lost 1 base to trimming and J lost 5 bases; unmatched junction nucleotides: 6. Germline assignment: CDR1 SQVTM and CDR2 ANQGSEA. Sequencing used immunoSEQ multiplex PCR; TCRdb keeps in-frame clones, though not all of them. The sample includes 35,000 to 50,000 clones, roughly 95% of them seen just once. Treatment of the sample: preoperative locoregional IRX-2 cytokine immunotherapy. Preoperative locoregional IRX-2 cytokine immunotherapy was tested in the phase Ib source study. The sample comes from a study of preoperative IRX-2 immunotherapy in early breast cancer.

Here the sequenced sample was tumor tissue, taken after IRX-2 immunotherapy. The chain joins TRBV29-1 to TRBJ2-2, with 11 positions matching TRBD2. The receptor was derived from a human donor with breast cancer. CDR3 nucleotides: TGCAGCGTTGAAGGACTAGCGGGGAGGGGAACCGGGGAGCTGTTTTTT. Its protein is CSVEGLAGRGTGELFF.